The T cell receptor beta chain under discussion was sequenced for a study of human T cells and chemical hapten exposure. What the library attached to individual cDNA molecules were unique molecular identifiers. In the study's own analysis: Sample-level TCR yields exhibited a median of roughly 96,000, with a range of about 23,224 to 700,000. MiXCR, applied by TCRdb to the RACE reads, yields one record per CDR3 protein. TCRdb's processing, not the study's, gives the V and J calls here. The sample records just over 350,000 distinct CDR3 sequences, under 6.5% being singletons. Trimming removed 4 bases from V and 4 bases from J; junction bases left unmatched: 1. Germline CDR1 MNHEY, CDR2 SMNVEV (reference sequence). The CDR3 extends over 13 amino acids. The time point: patch test 2, 6 weeks after DPC sensitization. Treatment of the sample: therapeutic diphenylcyclopropenone sensitization with weekly scalp DPC. Blood collection happened ahead of applying each patch test.

This sequence originates from a woman between 18 and 29 years old with alopecia areata. Some clones in this sample may be carry-over from other donors' samples. The sample here was whole blood, taken in connection with sensitization to the hapten diphenylcyclopropenone (DPC). The chain joins TRBV27 to TRBJ2-1, with 7 nucleotides matching TRBD1. The CDR3 bases are TGTGCCAGCAGTTGGGACAGTTACAATGAGCAGTTCTTC. This translates into CASSWDSYNEQFF.